This T cell receptor beta chain is drawn from a study of a mutant IDH1 vaccine in newly diagnosed glioma. Study context: The vaccination schedule gave patients eight doses in weeks 1, 3, 5, 7, 11, 15, 19 and 23. With temozolomide cycles, or 4-6 weeks after radiotherapy alone, vaccination was started. Study-level points and caveats: Most patients, 90% to 95%, showed vaccine-induced immune responses.

This clone appeared once. Its antigen is as yet unknown. Time point: week 5, during vaccination. In the vaccine, a single dose held 300 ug of the mutant IDH1 20-mer peptide, along with topical imiquimod. Some clones are missing from TCRdb's copy, which holds only in-frame ones; the method was immunoSEQ multiplex PCR. The sample has fewer than 40,000 clones; 75% to 85% are singletons. Sequencing used PBMCs, obtained from a glioma patient whose treatment included an IDH1 peptide vaccine. This receptor was identified in a middle-aged man with glioma.

CDR3 residues: CASSLDGLAGRLSTDTQYF. The CDR3 nucleotides read TGTGCCAGCAGCTTAGACGGTCTAGCGGGCAGATTGAGCACAGATACGCAGTATTTT. The chain recombines TRBV13 with TRBJ2-3; 8 bases match TRBD2. Looked up from germline, CDR1 is PRHDT and CDR2 is FYEKMQ (reference sequence). Trimming cost V 1 base and J 0 bases; bases outside gene matches: 12. The CDR3 is 19 amino acids.